These 17 T cell receptor beta chains came from one sample sequenced in a study of STAT5B mutations in CD4+ large granular lymphocyte leukemia. The data were produced by immunoSEQ multiplex PCR, yet TCRdb's version contains in-frame clones alone and is incomplete. Among tens of thousands of clones listed, 60% to 80% were seen once. The material sequenced was CD4+ T cells from blood buffy coats. The source is a human donor in good health.

The rearrangement joins TRBV25-1 to TRBJ2-7; D remains unclear. Trimming left V 2 bases short and J 2 bases short, with 10 bases between. The V gene's germline CDR1 is MGHDK and CDR2 SYGVNS. This CDR3 is built from 14 residues. The CDR3 loop is CASSEIRPTYEQYF. Here the CDR3 DNA reads TGTGCCAGCAGTGAAATTCGGCCAACCTACGAGCAGTACTTC.

This clone was observed a few times. The V and J genes are TRBV4-3 and TRBJ2-7; D possibly corresponds to TRBD1 (5 bases). The length of the CDR3 is 14 residues. The germline gives CDR1 LGHNA, CDR2 YSLEER. Trimming took 0 bases from V and 3 from J, leaving 9 bases between them. Here the CDR3 reads CASSQEARDYEQYF. The CDR3 coding sequence is TGCGCCAGCAGCCAAGAGGCCAGGGACTACGAGCAGTACTTC.

The rearrangement uses TRBV4-3 and TRBJ2-3; 9 bases match TRBD2. Germline V gives CDR1 LGHNA, CDR2 YSLEER. CDR3 size: 16 residues. Germline trimming cut 1 base from V and 3 bases from J; bases unmatched to any gene: 5. The CDR3 here is CASSQGREGSTDTQYF. CDR3 DNA: TGCGCCAGCAGCCAAGGGCGGGAGGGTAGTACAGATACGCAGTATTTT.

The CDR3 protein is CASRKTGNGAEAFF. CDR3 nucleotide sequence: TGTGCCAGTAGGAAGACAGGGAATGGAGCTGAAGCTTTCTTT. The gene calls are TRBV19 and TRBJ1-1, with 7 nucleotides matching TRBD1. CDR3 size: 14 residues. V lost 6 bases, J lost 6 bases, and 10 bases stayed unmatched. CDR1 and CDR2 (germline): LNHDA, SQIVND (reference sequence).

The V gene is TRBV18, the J gene TRBJ2-1; tentatively, D is TRBD1 (6 bases). CDR3 length: 15 residues. Germline V gene data show CDR1 as KGHSH and CDR2 as LQKENI. Trimming shortened V by 1 base and J by 6 bases, and 13 bases separated the two germline ends. For the CDR3, the DNA is TGTGCCAGCTCACCACTGTCCCAGGGGCGCAATGAGCAGTTCTTC. It yields the protein CASSPLSQGRNEQFF.

This clone was counted only a few times. The chain employs TRBV11-2 and TRBJ2-7; possible D gene TRBD2, 6 bases. This CDR3 is built from 14 residues. CDR1 is SGHAT and CDR2 is FQNNGV in the germline V gene. The V and J ends lost 1 base and 6 bases respectively, with 13 bases between them. The CDR3 region has the DNA TGTGCCAGCAGCTTAGGTAGCGGTAAGGGCGAGCAGTACTTC. Translation gives CASSLGSGKGEQYF.

The chain joins TRBV7-2 to TRBJ2-1, with 11 bases lining up with TRBD2. The ends lost 7 bases at V and 4 bases at J; junction bases unmatched: 9. Germline-derived CDR1 and CDR2 are SGHTA and FQGNSA. This CDR3 has 16 residues. The CDR3 protein is CASKTSGATPYNEQFF. Written as DNA, the CDR3 is TGTGCCAGCAAGACTAGCGGGGCGACCCCGTACAATGAGCAGTTCTTC.

This clone was seen a handful of times. This same CDR3 is encoded by further DNA sequences in the sample. The rearrangement joins TRBV30 to TRBJ2-2; D unclear. This CDR3 has 12 amino acids. Trimming took 0 bases from V and 2 from J, leaving 1 base between them. The germline V gene encodes CDR1 GTSNPN and CDR2 SVGIG (reference sequence). The CDR3 here is CAWSVNTGELFF. CDR3 in DNA: TGTGCCTGGAGTGTCAACACCGGGGAGCTGTTTTTT.

This clone was observed a single time. This chain links TRBV28 with TRBJ2-3; 9 bases are shared with TRBD1. Losses at the gene ends were 5 bases for V and 0 bases for J; bases not matched to a gene: 3. CDR1 MDHEN and CDR2 SYDVKM come from the germline V gene. The CDR3 runs 15 residues. The CDR3 loop reads CASSTQGASTDTQYF. The DNA for the CDR3 is TGTGCCAGCAGTACACAGGGGGCTAGCACAGATACGCAGTATTTT. Using reference TRBV28 and TRBJ2-3 for the parts outside the CDR3, the full variable domain is DVKVTQSSRYLVKRTGEKVFLECVQDMDHENMFWYRQDPGLGLRLIYFSYDVKMKEKGDIPEGYSVSREKKERFSLILESASTNQTSMYLCASSTQGASTDTQYFGPGTRLTVL.

Only a few counts were recorded for this clone. The chain recombines TRBV28 with TRBJ1-1, with 8 bases that match TRBD1. The CDR3 contains 17 residues. After removal of 5 bases from V and 3 bases from J, the junction contained 14 bases not matched to a gene. Per germline, CDR1 MDHEN and CDR2 SYDVKM. CDR3 DNA: TGTGCCAGCAGTCCTTTGACAGGGGTCTTTGTGGACACTGAAGCTTTCTTT. It codes for CASSPLTGVFVDTEAFF.

This clone has a handful of counts. The V gene is TRBV7-2, the J gene TRBJ2-7, with 7 nucleotides matching TRBD1. Per germline, CDR1 SGHTA and CDR2 FQGNSA. V dropped 5 bases and J dropped 7; count of bases not matched to a gene: 11. The CDR3 is made up of 14 amino acids. CDR3: CASSRTRQGREQYF. CDR3 coding DNA: TGTGCCAGCAGCCGAACCCGACAGGGTCGGGAGCAGTACTTC.

J is TRBJ2-2 and V is TRBV10-3; TRBD1 matches 9 bases. The CDR3 consists of 16 residues. V lost 6 bases and J lost 5; bases outside the gene matches: 10. CDR1 ENHRY and CDR2 SYGVKD come from the germline V gene. In nucleotides, the CDR3 is TGTGCCATCAGCCCTGTAGACAGGGGGGTAACCGGGGAGCTGTTTTTT. Residues: CAISPVDRGVTGELFF.

The chain couples TRBV5-5 to TRBJ1-4, with a tentative D call TRBD1 (5 bases). Deletions cut 5 bases from V and 3 bases from J, with 14 bases between. Germline V lookup: CDR1 SGHKS, CDR2 YYEKEE (reference sequence). This CDR3 is 15 amino acids long. CDR3 nucleotide sequence: TGTGCCAGCAGGTCCGACAGATATCCTAATGAAAAACTGTTTTTT. Amino acids: CASRSDRYPNEKLFF.

The chain carries TRBV11-2 and TRBJ1-1; 8 bases map to TRBD1. The CDR3 extends over 15 amino acids. Germline-derived CDR1 and CDR2 are SGHAT and FQNNGV. With 4 bases clipped from V and 0 bases from J, the junction kept 4 bases outside the gene matches. CDR3 bases: TGTGCCAGCAGCTACCCGACAGGGGTGAACACTGAAGCTTTCTTT. Its protein product is CASSYPTGVNTEAFF.

V is TRBV6-4 and J is TRBJ2-2, with TRBD2 matching 9 bases. V was pared by 4 bases and J by 3 bases, with 0 bases of the junction left unmatched. The length of the CDR3 is 14 residues. Germline loops: CDR1 MRHNA, CDR2 SNTAGT. The CDR3 here is CASSGLADTGELFF. The CDR3 nucleotides read TGTGCCAGCAGTGGACTAGCGGACACCGGGGAGCTGTTTTTT.

This chain joins TRBV19 and TRBJ1-4; D unresolved. The CDR3 is 14 residues long. Germline lookup yields CDR1 LNHDA and CDR2 SQIVND (reference sequence). Between the trimmed V and J ends, which lost 5 bases and 5 bases, there was a span of 12 bases. DNA for the CDR3: TGTGCCAGTAGTTCACAGTCTCAAAATGAAAAACTGTTTTTT. This gives the protein CASSSQSQNEKLFF.

This chain joins TRBV6-1 and TRBJ1-2, with D perhaps matching TRBD1 (5 bases). The CDR3 has 13 residues. The V end lost 3 bases, the J end lost 7 bases, and 12 bases lay between the germline ends. Germline loops: CDR1 MNHNS, CDR2 SASEGT. This CDR3 is CASSEWDAGGYTF. CDR3 in DNA: TGTGCCAGCAGTGAGTGGGACGCCGGTGGCTACACCTTC.